The present T cell receptor (beta chain) was sequenced within a study of shared clonotypes between healthy human individuals. As to this clone: Its target is unknown.

Negatively enriched CD4+ T cells were divided by CD45RA into naive and memory. Method: immunoSEQ multiplex PCR; TCRdb's copy keeps in-frame clones and lacks some. Among approximately 2.4 million clones listed, approximately 94% were seen once. Broader study findings: A reduction in generation probabilities was seen for non-shared clonotypes relative to those shared by all four donors. The small donor group covered limited genetic and exposure diversity.

CDR1 and CDR2 from the germline V gene are SGHTA and FQGNSA. The germline V and J ends were trimmed by 2 bases and 5 bases, with 7 bases remaining between them. CDR3 length: 12 amino acids. The receptor's source is a man younger than 35 in good health. The sequencing sample was made of naive CD4+ T cells sorted from blood. Subset given: CD45RA+ positively selected. The rearrangement joins TRBV7-2 to TRBJ2-7; D might be TRBD1 (5 bases). CDR3 sequence (DNA): TGTGCCAGCAGCTTAAAAGGGGACGAGCAGTACTTC. This translates into CASSLKGDEQYF.